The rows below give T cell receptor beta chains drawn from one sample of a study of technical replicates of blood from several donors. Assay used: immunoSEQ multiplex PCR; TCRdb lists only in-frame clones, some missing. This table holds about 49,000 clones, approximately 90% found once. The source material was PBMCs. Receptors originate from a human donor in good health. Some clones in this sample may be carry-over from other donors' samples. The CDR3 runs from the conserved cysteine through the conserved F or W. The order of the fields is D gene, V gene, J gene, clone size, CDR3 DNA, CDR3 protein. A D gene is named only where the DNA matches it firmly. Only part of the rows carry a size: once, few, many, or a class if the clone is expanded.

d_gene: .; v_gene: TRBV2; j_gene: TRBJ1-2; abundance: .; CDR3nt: TGTGCCAGTACTAGGGTTGGCTATGGCTACACCTTC; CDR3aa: CASTRVGYGYTF
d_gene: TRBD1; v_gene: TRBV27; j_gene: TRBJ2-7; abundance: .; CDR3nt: TGTGCCAGCAGTTTTAGGGACAGAGGGGAGCAGTACTTC; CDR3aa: CASSFRDRGEQYF
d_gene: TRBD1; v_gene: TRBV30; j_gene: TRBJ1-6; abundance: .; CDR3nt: TGTGCCTGGAGTACCGGGACAGCTCATTCACCCCTCCACTTT; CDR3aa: CAWSTGTAHSPLHF
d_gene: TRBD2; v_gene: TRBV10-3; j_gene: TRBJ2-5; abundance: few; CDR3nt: TGTGCCATCAGAGGCGGACTAGCGGGAGAAGAGACCCAGTACTTC; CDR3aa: CAIRGGLAGEETQYF
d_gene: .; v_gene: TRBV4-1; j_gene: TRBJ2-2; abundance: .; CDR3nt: TGCGCCAGCAGCCAAGAAAGCGGCGTACCCGGGGAGCTGTTTTTT; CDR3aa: CASSQESGVPGELFF
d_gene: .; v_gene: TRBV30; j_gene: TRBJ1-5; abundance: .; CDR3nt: TGTGCCTGGAGCCGTAGCAATCAGCCCCAGCATTTT; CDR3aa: CAWSRSNQPQHF
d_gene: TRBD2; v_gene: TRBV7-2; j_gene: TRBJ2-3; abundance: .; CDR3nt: TGTGCCAGCAGCTTAGGGACTAGCGACGATACGCAGTATTTT; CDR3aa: CASSLGTSDDTQYF
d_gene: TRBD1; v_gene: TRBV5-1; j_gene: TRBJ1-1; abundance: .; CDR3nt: TGCGCCAGCAGCTTGGGGTCTGGGGGACAGGCTGAAGCTTTCTTT; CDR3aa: CASSLGSGGQAEAFF
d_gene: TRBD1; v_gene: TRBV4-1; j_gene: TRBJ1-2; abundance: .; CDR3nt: TGCGCCAGCAGCCAAGTTACCCAGGGGGCGCAGGGCTACACCTTC; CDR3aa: CASSQVTQGAQGYTF
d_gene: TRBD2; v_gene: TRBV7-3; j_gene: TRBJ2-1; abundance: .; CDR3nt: TGTGCCAGCAGCACACAAGCGGGATCTTACAATGAGCAGTTCTTC; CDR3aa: CASSTQAGSYNEQFF
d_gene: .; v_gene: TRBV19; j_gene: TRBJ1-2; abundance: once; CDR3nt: TGTGCCAGTAGTAGATCCGGAGCCTATGGCTACACCTTC; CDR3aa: CASSRSGAYGYTF
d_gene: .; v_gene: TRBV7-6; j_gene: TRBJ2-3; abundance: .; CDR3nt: TGTGCCAGCAGCTTACTTACGGGGGAGCACGGAGATACGCAGTATTTT; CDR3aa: CASSLLTGEHGDTQYF
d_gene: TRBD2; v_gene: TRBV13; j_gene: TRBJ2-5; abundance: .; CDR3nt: TGTGCCAGCAGCGCTGGGACTAACCAAGAGACCCAGTACTTC; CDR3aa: CASSAGTNQETQYF
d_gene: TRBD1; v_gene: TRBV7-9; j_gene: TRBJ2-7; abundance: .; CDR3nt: TGTGCCAGCAGCTTAGATCCTGGACAGGGGGGGGGAGAGCAGTACTTC; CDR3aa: CASSLDPGQGGGEQYF
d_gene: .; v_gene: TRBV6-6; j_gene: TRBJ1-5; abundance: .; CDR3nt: TGTGCCAGCAGTTACTCTCGCTATAGCAATCAGCCCCAGCATTTT; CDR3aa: CASSYSRYSNQPQHF
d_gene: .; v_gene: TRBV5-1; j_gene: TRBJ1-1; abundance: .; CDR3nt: TGCGCCAGCAGCTTGGGGGGCCAGAACACTGAAGCTTTCTTT; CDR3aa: CASSLGGQNTEAFF
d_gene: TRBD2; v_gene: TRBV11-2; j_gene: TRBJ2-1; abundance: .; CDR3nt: TGTGCCAGCAGGTCAGGGACTAGCGGGATCTACAATGAGCAGTTCTTC; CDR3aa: CASRSGTSGIYNEQFF
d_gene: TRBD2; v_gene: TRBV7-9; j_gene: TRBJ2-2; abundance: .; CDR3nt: TGTGCCAGCCAAGGGGAGGGCACCGGGGAGCTGTTTTTT; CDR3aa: CASQGEGTGELFF
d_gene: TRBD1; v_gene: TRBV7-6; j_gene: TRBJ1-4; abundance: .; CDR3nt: TGTGCCAGCAGCTTCCTAAGCCCGGGACAGGTCGCAGAAAAACTGTTTTTT; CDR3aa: CASSFLSPGQVAEKLFF
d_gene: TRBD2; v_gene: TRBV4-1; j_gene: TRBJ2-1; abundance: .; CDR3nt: TGCGCCAGCAGCCAAGGACTAGCCAATGAGCAGTTCTTC; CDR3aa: CASSQGLANEQFF
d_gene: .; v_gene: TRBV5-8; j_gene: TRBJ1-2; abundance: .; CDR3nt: TGTGCCAGCAGCCGTCGTACAGGGAGTGGAACTAACTATGGCTACACCTTC; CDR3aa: CASSRRTGSGTNYGYTF
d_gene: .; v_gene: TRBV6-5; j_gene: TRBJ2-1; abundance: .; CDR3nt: TGTGCCAGCAGCTACCTGACTAACTACAATGAGCAGTTCTTC; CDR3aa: CASSYLTNYNEQFF
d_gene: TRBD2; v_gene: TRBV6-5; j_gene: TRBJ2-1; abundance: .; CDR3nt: TGTGCCAGCAGTTACTCTAGACTAGCGGGAGGTGAGCAGTTCTTC; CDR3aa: CASSYSRLAGGEQFF
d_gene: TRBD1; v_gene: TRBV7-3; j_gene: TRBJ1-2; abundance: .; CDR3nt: TGTGCCAGCAGCTCCTTCCCGGGACAGGGCCCCTTTACCTTC; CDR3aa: CASSSFPGQGPFTF
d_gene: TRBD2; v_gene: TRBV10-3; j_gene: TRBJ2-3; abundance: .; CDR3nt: TGTGCCACGCAGGAAGCCGGGACTAGCGGGAGTTTT; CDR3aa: CATQEAGTSGSF
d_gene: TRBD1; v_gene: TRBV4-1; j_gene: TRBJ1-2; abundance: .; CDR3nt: TGCGCCAGCAGCCGGGGACAGGGGAGCTATGGCTACACCTTC; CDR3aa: CASSRGQGSYGYTF
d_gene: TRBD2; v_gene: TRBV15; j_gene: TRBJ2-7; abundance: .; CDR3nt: TGTGCCACCAGCGGCGGGGGATCCTACGAGCAGTACTTC; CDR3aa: CATSGGGSYEQYF
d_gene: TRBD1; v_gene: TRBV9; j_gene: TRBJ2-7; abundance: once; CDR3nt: TGTGCCAGCAGCTTAAGCCGGGACAGTGGCGGAGAGCAGTACTTC; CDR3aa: CASSLSRDSGGEQYF
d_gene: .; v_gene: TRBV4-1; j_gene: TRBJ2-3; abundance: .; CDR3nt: TGCGCCAGCAGCCAAGGTGGTCTAGAGCCAGATACGCAGTATTTT; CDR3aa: CASSQGGLEPDTQYF
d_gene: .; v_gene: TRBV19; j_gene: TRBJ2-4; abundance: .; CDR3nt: TGTGCCAGTAGTATAGATCGCGGGGGCAAGGGCAAAAACATTCAGTACTTC; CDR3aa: CASSIDRGGKGKNIQYF
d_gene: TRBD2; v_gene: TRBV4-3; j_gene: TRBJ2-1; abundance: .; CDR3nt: TGCGCCAGCAGCCAAGGTCTAAAATGGCGGGAGGACCCCTACAATGAGCAGTTCTTC; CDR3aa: CASSQGLKWREDPYNEQFF
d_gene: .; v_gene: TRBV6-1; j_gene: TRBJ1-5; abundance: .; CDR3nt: TGTGCCAGCAGTGAAACGGGGGGGTTAAATCAGCCCCAGCATTTT; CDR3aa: CASSETGGLNQPQHF
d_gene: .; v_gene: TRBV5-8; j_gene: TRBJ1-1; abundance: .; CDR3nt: TGTGCCAGCAGCTTGGGCGTTAGAAACACTGAAGCTTTCTTT; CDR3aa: CASSLGVRNTEAFF
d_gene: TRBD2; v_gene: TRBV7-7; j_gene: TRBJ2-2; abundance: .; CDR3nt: TGTGCCAGCAGTGCTAGCGGGAGGTTTCTCGGCGGGGAGCTGTTTTTT; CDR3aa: CASSASGRFLGGELFF
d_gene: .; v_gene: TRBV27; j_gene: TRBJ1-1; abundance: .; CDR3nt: TGTGCCAGCTCAAAACCGAGAGCTGAAGCTTTCTTT; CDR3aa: CASSKPRAEAFF
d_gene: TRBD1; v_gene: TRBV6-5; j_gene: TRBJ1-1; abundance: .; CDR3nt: TGTGCCAGCAGTTACTCTACAGGGGGCGTCGCTGAAGCTTTCTTT; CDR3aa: CASSYSTGGVAEAFF
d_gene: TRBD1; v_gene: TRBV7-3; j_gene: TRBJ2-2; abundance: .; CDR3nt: TGTGCCAGCAGACTAGAGACAGGGTTCGCCGGGGAGCTGTTTTTT; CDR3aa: CASRLETGFAGELFF
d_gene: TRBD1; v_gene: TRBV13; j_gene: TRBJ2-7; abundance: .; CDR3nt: TGTGCCAGCACTCAAGGGACGGGACAGTTAGACTACGAGCAGTACTTC; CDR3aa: CASTQGTGQLDYEQYF
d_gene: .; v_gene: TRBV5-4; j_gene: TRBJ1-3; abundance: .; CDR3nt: TGTGCCACCAAGGGGACTGGAAACACCATATATTTT; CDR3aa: CATKGTGNTIYF
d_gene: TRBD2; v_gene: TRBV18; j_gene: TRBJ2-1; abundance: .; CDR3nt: TGTGCCAGCTCACCACCGGGGACTAGCGGGAATCTTGAGCAGTTCTTC; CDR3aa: CASSPPGTSGNLEQFF
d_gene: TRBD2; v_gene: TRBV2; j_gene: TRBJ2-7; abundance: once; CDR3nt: TGTGCCAGCAGTGATACTAGCGATTACGAGCAGTACTTC; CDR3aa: CASSDTSDYEQYF
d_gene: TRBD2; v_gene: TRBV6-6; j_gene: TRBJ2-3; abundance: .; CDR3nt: TGTGCCAGCAGTTACTCTCAGCGGGACTACACAGATACGCAGTATTTT; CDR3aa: CASSYSQRDYTDTQYF
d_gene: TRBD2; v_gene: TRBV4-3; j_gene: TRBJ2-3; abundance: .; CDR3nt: TGCGCCAGCAGCCAAGACTTGACTAGCGACACAGATACGCAGTATTTT; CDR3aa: CASSQDLTSDTDTQYF
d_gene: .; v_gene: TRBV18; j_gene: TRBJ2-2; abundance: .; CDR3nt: TGTGCCAGCTCACCTACGAGCACCGGGGAGCTGTTTTTT; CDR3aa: CASSPTSTGELFF
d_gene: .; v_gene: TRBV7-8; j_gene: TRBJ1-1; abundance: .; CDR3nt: TGTGCCAGCAGCTTAGTTTCGGCAGGACTTTCAGCTTTCTTT; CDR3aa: CASSLVSAGLSAFF
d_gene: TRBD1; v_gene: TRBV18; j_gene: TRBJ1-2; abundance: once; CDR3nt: TGTGCCAGCTATACCGGGACAGGGGATGGCTACACCTTC; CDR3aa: CASYTGTGDGYTF
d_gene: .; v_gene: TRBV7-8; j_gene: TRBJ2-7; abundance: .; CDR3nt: TGTGCCAGCAGCGCGACAGGTCCCCACTCCTACGAGCAGTACTTC; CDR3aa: CASSATGPHSYEQYF
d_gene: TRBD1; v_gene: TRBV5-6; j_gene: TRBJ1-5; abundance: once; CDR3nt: TGTGCCACATCAGGACAGGAGACCAATCAGCCCCAGCATTTT; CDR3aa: CATSGQETNQPQHF
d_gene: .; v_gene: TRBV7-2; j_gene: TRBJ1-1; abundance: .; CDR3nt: TGTGCCAGCAGCCCGCAGGGAGGGACTGAAGCTTTCTTT; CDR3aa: CASSPQGGTEAFF
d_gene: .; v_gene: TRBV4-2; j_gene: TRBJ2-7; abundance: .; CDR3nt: TGTGCCAGCAGCCGGGGCGAAGGGAACGAGCAGTACTTC; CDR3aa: CASSRGEGNEQYF
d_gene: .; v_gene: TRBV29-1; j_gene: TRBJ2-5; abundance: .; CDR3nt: TGCAGCGTTGCAGTCGGAGCGGCGGTAGAGACCCAGTACTTC; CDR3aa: CSVAVGAAVETQYF